Below, one TCR beta chain is given with its context. Clones were read by immunoSEQ multiplex PCR, and TCRdb kept only the in-frame ones, dropping some. The data contain some 72,000 clones, approximately 80% of them seen just once; the ten biggest clones take up about 13%. CDR1 and CDR2 (germline): KGHSH, LQKENI. There are 17 residues in the CDR3. Unmatched junction bases numbered 9, after V lost 2 bases and J lost 6 bases. The sample is drawn from a study of blood T cell repertoires in COVID-19. Overall study context: The United States, Italy and Spain provided the acute and convalescent COVID-19 samples. PBMCs, B-cell-depleted T cells, or T cells were the source of the cDNA or gDNA that made up the material.

Enrolled during active infection, Seattle patients were then followed longitudinally. The J gene is TRBJ1-4, the V gene TRBV18; 10 nucleotides match TRBD1. The sample comprised peripheral blood. The receptor was isolated from a man aged 50-60 years with COVID-19, enrolled during active disease. The DNA of the CDR3 is TGTGCCAGCTCACCAATTCGACAGGGGGCGCGAGATGAAAAACTGTTTTTT. Residues: CASSPIRQGARDEKLFF.